This is a list of T cell receptor beta chains from one sample in a study of cytomegalovirus exposure and HLA in healthy donors. Profiled with immunoSEQ multiplex PCR; TCRdb holds only in-frame clones, not every one. The table has around 150,000 clones, roughly 89% seen once; the top ten hold 10%. The sequencing input was PBMCs. Every receptor here comes from a woman aged 18-29 years in good health and CMV-seropositive. Each CDR3 is given with its conserved first and last residue. D genes are given only for firm matches. Some rows mark clone size as missing; the rest say once, few, many or name a class of expanded clone.

>-|TRBJ2-1|TRBV5-1|-
CASSLMPGGSEQFF
TGCGCCAGCAGCTTGATGCCGGGTGGTAGTGAGCAGTTCTTC
>-|TRBJ2-5|TRBV18|TRBD1
CASSTDRGQTQYF
TGTGCCAGCTCGACCGACAGGGGCCAGACCCAGTACTTC
>-|TRBJ2-1|TRBV7-3|TRBD2
CASSFGLAGVSEQFF
TGTGCCAGCAGCTTTGGACTAGCGGGAGTGTCTGAGCAGTTCTTC
>-|TRBJ1-4|TRBV4-3|-
CASSQAHRANEKLFF
TGCGCCAGCAGCCAAGCCCACAGGGCTAATGAAAAACTGTTTTTT
>-|TRBJ2-3|TRBV7-3|TRBD2
CASSSGLAGVRTDTQYF
TGTGCCAGCAGCTCGGGACTAGCGGGAGTTCGCACAGATACGCAGTATTTT
>-|TRBJ1-1|TRBV5-1|-
CASSLKDLQGWSRDTEAFF
TGCGCCAGCAGCTTGAAAGACCTTCAGGGGTGGTCTCGGGACACTGAAGCTTTCTTT
>-|TRBJ2-1|TRBV7-3|TRBD2
CASSPRLAGGVDEQFF
TGTGCCAGCAGCCCCCGACTAGCGGGAGGTGTGGATGAGCAGTTCTTC
>-|TRBJ2-7|TRBV6-1|TRBD2
CASSEVASGKYEQYF
TGTGCCAGCAGTGAAGTGGCTAGCGGGAAGTACGAGCAGTACTTC
>-|TRBJ2-7|TRBV18|-
CASSPEAILYEQYF
TGTGCCAGCTCACCCGAAGCAATTCTCTACGAGCAGTACTTC
>-|TRBJ2-7|TRBV5-1|TRBD1
CASSSRQGSNEQYF
TGCGCCAGCAGCTCCCGACAGGGGTCCAACGAGCAGTACTTC
>-|TRBJ2-7|TRBV28|-
CASSLMLAARYF
TGTGCCAGCAGTTTGATGCTCGCGGCTCGGTACTTC
>-|TRBJ2-2|TRBV7-3|TRBD2
CASSARLAGGERELFF
TGTGCCAGCAGCGCCCGACTAGCGGGAGGTGAAAGGGAGCTGTTTTTT
>once|TRBJ2-3|TRBV5-4|TRBD2
CASRRTSDTDTQYF
TGTGCCAGCAGACGGACTAGCGATACAGATACGCAGTATTTT
>-|TRBJ2-5|TRBV6-5|TRBD2
CASRTSGGGGETQYF
TGTGCCAGCAGGACTAGCGGGGGGGGAGGGGAGACCCAGTACTTC
>-|TRBJ2-7|TRBV2|-
CASKTTDWVSFYEQYF
TGTGCCAGCAAAACTACCGACTGGGTTTCCTTCTACGAGCAGTACTTC
>-|TRBJ2-1|TRBV19|TRBD2
CASSPTKTSGRAGFF
TGTGCCAGTAGTCCGACCAAGACTAGCGGGAGGGCCGGTTTCTTC
>-|TRBJ1-2|TRBV11-2|-
CASSDIRTGLYGYTF
TGTGCCAGCAGCGACATTAGGACGGGACTCTATGGCTACACCTTC
>-|TRBJ2-1|TRBV20-1|-
CSAREYNEQFF
TGCAGTGCTAGGGAGTACAATGAGCAGTTCTTC
>-|TRBJ2-7|TRBV2|-
CASNQQGTYEQYF
TGTGCCAGCAACCAGCAGGGGACCTACGAGCAGTACTTC
>-|TRBJ2-7|TRBV7-9|-
CASSLPQTHQYF
TGTGCCAGCAGCTTACCACAGACACACCAGTACTTC
>-|TRBJ1-1|TRBV5-1|-
CASSLGPREGKNTEAFF
TGCGCCAGCAGCCTCGGACCGAGAGAGGGAAAGAACACTGAAGCTTTCTTT
>-|TRBJ2-2|TRBV5-1|-
CASSLLVSPTGELFF
TGCGCCAGCAGCTTGTTAGTGAGTCCCACCGGGGAGCTGTTTTTT
>-|TRBJ1-3|TRBV4-2|-
CASSQVLEGSGNTIYF
TGTGCCAGCAGCCAAGTTCTGGAGGGCTCTGGAAACACCATATATTTT
>-|TRBJ2-3|TRBV10-3|TRBD2
CAISEAGVSDTQYF
TGTGCCATCAGTGAAGCGGGAGTCTCAGATACGCAGTATTTT
>-|TRBJ2-7|TRBV5-4|-
CASSADRYSYEQYF
TGTGCCAGCAGCGCCGACAGGTACTCCTACGAGCAGTACTTC
>-|TRBJ2-3|TRBV11-3|TRBD1
CASSVGQATDTQYF
TGTGCCAGCAGCGTTGGACAGGCTACAGATACGCAGTATTTT
>-|TRBJ2-3|TRBV2|-
CASMEGLDTQYF
TGTGCCAGCATGGAGGGCCTGGATACGCAGTATTTT
>-|TRBJ2-1|TRBV4-1|TRBD1
CASSQVLQGAGNEQFF
TGCGCCAGCAGCCAAGTTCTGCAGGGGGCTGGGAATGAGCAGTTCTTC
>-|TRBJ2-1|TRBV12-5|-
CASGPMEEDPFF
TGTGCTAGTGGTCCCATGGAGGAGGATCCGTTCTTC
>-|TRBJ1-2|TRBV9|-
CASSVSGNYGYTF
TGTGCCAGCAGCGTATCCGGTAACTATGGCTACACCTTC
>-|TRBJ1-5|TRBV27|-
CASSFGGFNQPQHF
TGTGCCAGCAGTTTTGGGGGGTTCAATCAGCCCCAGCATTTT
>-|TRBJ1-5|TRBV5-6|-
CASSYSSNQPQHF
TGTGCCAGCAGCTACTCTAGCAATCAGCCCCAGCATTTT
>-|TRBJ2-1|TRBV29-1|TRBD2
CSAREVAGHYNEQFF
TGCAGCGCTCGGGAGGTAGCGGGGCACTACAATGAGCAGTTCTTC
>few|TRBJ2-2|TRBV5-4|TRBD2
CASTPAGGPKNTGELFF
TGTGCCAGCACCCCAGCGGGAGGGCCGAAGAACACCGGGGAGCTGTTTTTT
>-|TRBJ2-5|TRBV30|-
CAWSTVGGKNTQYF
TGTGCCTGGAGTACCGTAGGCGGCAAGAACACCCAGTACTTC
>-|TRBJ1-5|TRBV7-9|-
CASGRTDSNQPQHF
TGTGCCAGCGGAAGGACAGATAGCAATCAGCCCCAGCATTTT
>-|TRBJ2-2|TRBV11-2|TRBD2
CASSRTSVYTGELFF
TGTGCCAGCAGTCGGACTAGCGTGTACACCGGGGAGCTGTTTTTT
>once|TRBJ2-1|TRBV6-6|TRBD2
CASSLGLAGGNEQFF
TGTGCCAGCAGTCTGGGACTAGCGGGGGGGAATGAGCAGTTCTTC
>few|TRBJ2-7|TRBV5-1|TRBD1
CASSATTGNNEQYF
TGCGCCAGCAGCGCAACGACAGGGAACAACGAGCAGTACTTC
>-|TRBJ1-1|TRBV5-1|-
CASSLGGSNTEAFF
TGCGCCAGCAGCCTGGGGGGCTCGAACACTGAAGCTTTCTTT
>-|TRBJ1-1|TRBV14|-
CASSRTMNTEAFF
TGTGCCAGCAGTCGAACAATGAACACTGAAGCTTTCTTT
>-|TRBJ2-7|TRBV6-6|-
CASSYPTGEGYEQYF
TGTGCCAGCAGTTATCCGACAGGGGAGGGATACGAGCAGTACTTC